Described below is a single T cell receptor (beta chain) sequence and its context. One entry per CDR3 protein, called by TCRdb with MiXCR from the 5' RACE reads. The sample contains 4,700 or so distinct CDR3 sequences, 70% to 85% of which appear only once. There are 15 residues in the CDR3. The germline gives CDR1 WSHSY, CDR2 SAAADI. Between the trimmed V and J ends, which lost 6 bases and 6 bases, there was a span of 18 bases. The J gene is TRBJ2-1, the V gene TRBV10-2, with D tentatively TRBD2 (6 bases). The sequenced material came from naive CD4+ T cells sorted from blood. Regarding subset: naive CD4+ T cells, CD4+CD45RA+CD25-. The clonotype was recovered from a female donor with breast cancer. The CDR3 loop reads CASSNLGLIFNEQFF. The CDR3 DNA reads TGCGCCAGCAGCAACTTAGGACTAATCTTCAATGAGCAGTTCTTC.